The table lists the clone carrying this T cell receptor (beta chain) with a count of one. The antigen remains undetermined. This sample is drawn from a study of cytomegalovirus exposure and HLA in healthy donors. Background on the study: The study's early data release held around 85 million unique TCRs from HLA-typed donors. Study-wide results and caveats: In an earlier analysis, productive rearrangement rates for most beta V segments clustered near 87% or 30%. It is likely that the observed cluster of highly shared sequence variants was a sequencing artifact. High sensitivity and specificity were reportedly achieved when the classifier diagnosed cytomegalovirus status.

This CDR3 comprises 14 residues. V lost 0 bases and J 1 base, leaving 5 bases between the germline ends. Germline V gene lookup returns CDR1 SGHNT and CDR2 YENEEA. PCR involved 60 Vbeta and 13 Jbeta primers. Generated by immunoSEQ multiplex PCR, the TCRdb table keeps only in-frame clones and is missing some. The sample has 160,000 or so clones; approximately 75% are singletons. Material for sequencing was PBMCs. The TCR comes from a man aged 50 to 60 in good health and CMV-seropositive. This chain joins TRBV11-3 and TRBJ2-3; D gene unclear. CDR3 sequence: CASSLEAGTDTQYF. CDR3 DNA sequence: TGTGCCAGCAGCTTAGAGGCAGGCACAGATACGCAGTATTTT. Full variable domain (remainder filled in from reference TRBV11-3 and TRBJ2-3): EAGVVQSPRYKIIEKKQPVAFWCNPISGHNTLYWYLQNLGQGPELLIRYENEEAVDDSQLPKDRFSAERLKGVDSTLKIQPAELGDSAVYLCASSLEAGTDTQYFGPGTRLTVL.